This T cell receptor beta chain comes out of a study of long-term antiretroviral therapy in people with HIV. The CDR3 consists of 15 residues. V was cut by 1 base and J by 8 bases, with 17 bases left in between. CDR1 and CDR2 from the germline V gene are LNHDA and SQIVND (reference sequence). The authors ran the immunoSEQ assay, v3.0, at survey level. This table comes from immunoSEQ multiplex PCR, and its TCRdb copy is limited to in-frame clones, with some not included. This sample has more than 25,000 clones, with 70% to 90% found just once. Every donor had one or more pre-ART and two or more post-ART PBMC samples.

This clonotype originated in a man aged 40-55 years with HIV. The sequencing used unsorted PBMCs, collected 3 years after starting antiretroviral therapy. The chain employs TRBV19 and TRBJ1-2; D perhaps matches TRBD1 (6 bases). The CDR3 DNA is TGTGCCAGTAGTATAGGAGGGACATCCGGGGAAGGCTACACCTTC. This translates into CASSIGGTSGEGYTF.